This T cell receptor (beta chain) derives from a study of blood T cells in healthy people across ages. General study results and limits: Unsorted PBMC input precluded a conclusive naive versus antigen-experienced comparison.

This clonotype was detected only a few times. The antigen is undetermined. There are 15 residues in the CDR3. V was trimmed by 2 bases and J by 3 bases, leaving 13 bases between them. The germline gives CDR1 KGHSH, CDR2 LQKENI. A second roughly 6 to 12 cycle PCR used barcoded and J-beta primers. In TCRdb, the 5' RACE reads were re-called with MiXCR into one record per CDR3 protein. The sample includes fewer than 900,000 distinct CDR3 sequences, roughly 45% of them seen just once. Sequences were obtained from blood. This chain uses TRBV18 with TRBJ1-2; possibly TRBD1 for D (5 bases). This TCR came from a woman aged 55-70 years in good health. In DNA, the CDR3 is TGTGCCAGCTCACCAGTGCGCGGACACGACTATGGCTACACCTTC. It specifies CASSPVRGHDYGYTF.